Described below is a single T cell receptor (beta chain) sequence and its context. The data stem from a study of control samples from healthy donors and cancer patients. The V and J ends lost 6 bases and 12 bases respectively, with 14 bases between them. Germline V gene data show CDR1 as MDHEN and CDR2 as SYDVKM. This CDR3 is 12 amino acids long. Assay used: immunoSEQ multiplex PCR; TCRdb lists only in-frame clones, some missing. Here the sample spans tens of thousands of clones, 90% being singletons. The sequence was collected from a man between 60 and 75 years old with colorectal cancer. The rearrangement joins TRBV28 to TRBJ1-4, with D perhaps matching TRBD1 (6 bases). Material for sequencing was PBMCs. CDR3 in amino acids: CASSGQMGELFF. In DNA form, the CDR3 reads TGTGCCAGCAGCGGACAGATGGGAGAACTGTTTTTT.